Shown below are 12 T cell receptor beta chains from a single sample sequenced in a study of blood T cell repertoires in COVID-19. Measured with immunoSEQ multiplex PCR; TCRdb has only the in-frame clones, and not every one. The sample includes about 88,000 clones, more than 85% of them seen just once. Sequencing was done on a sample of peripheral blood. The receptors come from a man in his sixties with acute or convalescent COVID-19.

The chain links TRBV18 to TRBJ1-6; tentatively, D is TRBD1 (5 bases). Germline lookup yields CDR1 KGHSH and CDR2 LQKENI. Deletions cut 6 bases from V and 10 bases from J, with 13 bases between. The CDR3 is made up of 13 amino acids. CDR3 coding DNA: TGTGCCAGCTCTAAAGGGGAGGACTCACCCCTCCACTTT. Its translation: CASSKGEDSPLHF.

The chain recombines TRBV18 with TRBJ1-6; 11 bases match TRBD1. Germline CDR1 is KGHSH and CDR2 is LQKENI. The V segment lost 3 bases and the J segment 10 bases; nucleotides outside the gene matches: 11. The length of the CDR3 is 17 residues. The CDR3 sequence: CASSPGWTGGLGSPLHF. In DNA, the CDR3 is TGTGCCAGCTCACCGGGATGGACAGGGGGCCTTGGATCACCCCTCCACTTT.

The chain combines TRBV6-5 with TRBJ1-5; 8 nucleotides agree with TRBD1. Trimming removed 2 bases from V and 5 bases from J; junction bases left unmatched: 5. The CDR3 is 15 residues long. Per the germline V gene, CDR1 is MNHEY and CDR2 is SVGAGI. CDR3 in amino acids: CASSYDRGSHQPQHF. The CDR3 nucleotides read TGTGCCAGCAGTTACGACAGGGGTTCGCATCAGCCCCAGCATTTT.

The chain combines TRBV28 with TRBJ2-4, with 10 bases identical to TRBD1. Germline V gene data show CDR1 as MDHEN and CDR2 as SYDVKM. CDR3 length: 16 residues. V lost 4 bases and J lost 8; bases outside the gene matches: 11. The CDR3, as DNA: TGTGCCAGCAGTTCCCCCGCCGGGACAGGGGATTACATTCAGTACTTC. Encoded protein: CASSSPAGTGDYIQYF. Variable domain in full (rest from reference TRBV28 and TRBJ2-4): DVKVTQSSRYLVKRTGEKVFLECVQDMDHENMFWYRQDPGLGLRLIYFSYDVKMKEKGDIPEGYSVSREKKERFSLILESASTNQTSMYLCASSSPAGTGDYIQYFGAGTRLSVL.

A few counts support this clone. The chain links TRBV12-3 or TRBV12-4 to TRBJ2-7; 9 bases map to TRBD2. Losses at the gene ends were 8 bases for V and 1 base for J; bases not matched to a gene: 3. The CDR3 runs to 13 residues. CDR3: CASRLAASYEQYF. The CDR3 region has the DNA TGTGCCAGCCGACTAGCGGCATCCTACGAGCAGTACTTC.

This chain uses TRBV7-2 with TRBJ2-2, with TRBD1 matching 7 bases. Germline CDR1 SGHTA, CDR2 FQGNSA. With V trimmed by 5 bases and J by 0 bases, 3 bases remained unmatched. The length of the CDR3 is 15 residues. The CDR3 loop is CASSLDRANTGELFF. For the CDR3, the DNA is TGTGCCAGCAGCCTTGACAGGGCGAACACCGGGGAGCTGTTTTTT.

This clone was observed a handful of times. The chain employs TRBV4-3 and TRBJ1-4; D is unclear. Germline CDR1 is LGHNA and CDR2 is YSLEER. Deletions cut 0 bases from V and 6 bases from J, with 8 bases between. There are 14 residues in the CDR3. CDR3 region: CASSQEGRDEKLFF. CDR3 in DNA: TGCGCCAGCAGCCAAGAAGGGAGGGATGAAAAACTGTTTTTT.

V and J are TRBV12-3 or TRBV12-4 and TRBJ2-5; D is possibly TRBD2 (6 bases). The CDR3 extends over 13 amino acids. V was shortened by 3 bases and J by 5 bases, with 10 bases between the two germline ends. The CDR3 sequence is CASSFGGWETQYF. The CDR3 coding sequence is TGTGCCAGCAGTTTTGGGGGGTGGGAGACCCAGTACTTC.

V usage is TRBV5-1 and J usage is TRBJ2-1; 7 bases agree with TRBD1. The CDR3 is made up of 14 amino acids. Unmatched junction bases numbered 10, after V lost 4 bases and J lost 9 bases. Germline CDR1 SGHRS, CDR2 YFSETQ. The CDR3 coding sequence is TGCGCCAGCAGCACTGGGGACAGTCCCACTGAGCAGTTCTTC. Translation: CASSTGDSPTEQFF.

The chain is built from TRBV6-6 and TRBJ1-5; the match to TRBD1 covers 7 bases. The CDR3 is 14 amino acids. Trimming at V came to 6 bases and at J to 0 bases, leaving 2 bases not matched to a gene. Germline V gives CDR1 MNHNY, CDR2 SVGAGI (reference sequence). CDR3 sequence reads: CASSRTGSNQPQHF. In DNA form, the CDR3 reads TGTGCCAGCAGCCGGACAGGTAGCAATCAGCCCCAGCATTTT.

V and J are TRBV14 and TRBJ1-2, with D unresolved. CDR1 SGHDN and CDR2 FVKESK come from the germline V gene. The CDR3 is 16 residues long. Trimming left V 0 bases short and J 2 bases short, with 13 bases between. The CDR3 DNA is TGTGCCAGCAGCCAAGATTGGAGTGGGTCGAACTATGGCTACACCTTC. Encoded protein: CASSQDWSGSNYGYTF.

The rearrangement joins TRBV16 to TRBJ1-3; D ambiguous. CDR1 and CDR2 from the germline V gene are KGHSY and FQNENV. The CDR3 contains 13 residues. Trimming stripped 7 bases from V and 4 bases from J, with 11 bases between. In DNA form, the CDR3 reads TGTGCCAGCACCCGCTCCCAGGGAAACACCATATATTTT. Its translation is CASTRSQGNTIYF.